Listed here is a single T cell receptor (beta chain). The antigen is undetermined. The data were taken from a study of CD8 T cells in ankylosing spondylitis. Findings and limits, study-wide: In ankylosing spondylitis patients, matched synovial fluid reportedly showed significant enrichment of disease-linked clones. Reactive arthritis synovial fluid and blood previously showed some of these motif variants. In ankylosing spondylitis blood, a motif of roughly eight highly homologous TCR beta variants appeared characteristic.

The V and J ends lost 1 base and 5 bases respectively, with 15 bases between them. The CDR3 is made up of 15 amino acids. Germline CDR1 is MNHNS and CDR2 is SASEGT. TCRdb ran MiXCR on the 5' RACE reads and lists one entry per CDR3 protein. The data hold around 300,000 distinct CDR3 sequences, with approximately 15% observed a single time. This TCR was recovered from a male donor with ankylosing spondylitis or in good health (not recorded which). This rearrangement joins TRBV6-1 to TRBJ2-7; D possibly corresponds to TRBD2 (6 bases). The sequencing sample was made of blood, either unsorted or a sorted T cell fraction (not recorded which). Here the CDR3 DNA reads TGTGCCAGCAGTGAAGGGGACTGGGAGAGCGACGAGCAGTACTTC. Its translation: CASSEGDWESDEQYF.